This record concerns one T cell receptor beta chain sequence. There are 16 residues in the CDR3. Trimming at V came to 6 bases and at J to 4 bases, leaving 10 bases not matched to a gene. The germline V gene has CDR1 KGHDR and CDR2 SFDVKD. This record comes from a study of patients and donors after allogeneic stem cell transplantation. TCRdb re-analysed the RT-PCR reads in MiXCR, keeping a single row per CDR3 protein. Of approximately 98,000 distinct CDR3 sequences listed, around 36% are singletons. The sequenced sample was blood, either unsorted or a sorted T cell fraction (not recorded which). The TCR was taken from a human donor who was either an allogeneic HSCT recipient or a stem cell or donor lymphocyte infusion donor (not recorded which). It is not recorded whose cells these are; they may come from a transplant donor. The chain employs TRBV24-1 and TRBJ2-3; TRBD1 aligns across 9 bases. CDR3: CATSYTGTGNADTQYF. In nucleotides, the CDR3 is TGTGCCACCAGTTATACCGGGACAGGGAACGCAGATACGCAGTATTTT.